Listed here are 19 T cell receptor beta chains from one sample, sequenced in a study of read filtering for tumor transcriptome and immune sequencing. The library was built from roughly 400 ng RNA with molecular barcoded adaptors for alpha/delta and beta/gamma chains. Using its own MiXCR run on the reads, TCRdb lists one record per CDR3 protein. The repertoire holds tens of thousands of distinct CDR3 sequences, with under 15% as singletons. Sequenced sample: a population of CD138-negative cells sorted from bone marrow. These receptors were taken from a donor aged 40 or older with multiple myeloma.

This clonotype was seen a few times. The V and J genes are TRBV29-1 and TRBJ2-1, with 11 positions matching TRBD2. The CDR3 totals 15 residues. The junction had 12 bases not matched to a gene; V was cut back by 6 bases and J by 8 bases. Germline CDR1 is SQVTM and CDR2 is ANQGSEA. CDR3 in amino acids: CSVLKGLAVLDEQFF. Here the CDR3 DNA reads TGCAGCGTCCTCAAGGGACTAGCGGTTTTGGATGAGCAGTTCTTC.

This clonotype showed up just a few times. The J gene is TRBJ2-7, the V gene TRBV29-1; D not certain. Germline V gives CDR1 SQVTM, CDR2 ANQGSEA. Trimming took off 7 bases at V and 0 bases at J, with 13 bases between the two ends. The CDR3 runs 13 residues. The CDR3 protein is CSAKGHSSYEQYF. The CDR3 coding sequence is TGCAGCGCCAAAGGGCACAGCTCCTACGAGCAGTACTTC.

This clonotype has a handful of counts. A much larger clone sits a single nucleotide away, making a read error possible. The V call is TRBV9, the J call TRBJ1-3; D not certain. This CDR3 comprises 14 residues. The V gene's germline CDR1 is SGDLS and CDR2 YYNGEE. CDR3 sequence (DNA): TGTGCCAGCAGCGGCGGACGGTCAGGAAGCACCATATATTTT. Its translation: CASSGGRSGSTIYF.

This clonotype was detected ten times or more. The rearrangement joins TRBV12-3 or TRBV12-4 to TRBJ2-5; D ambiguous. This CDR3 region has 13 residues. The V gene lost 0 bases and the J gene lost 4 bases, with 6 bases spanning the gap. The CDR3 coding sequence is TGTGCCAGCAGTTTAGCGGGCGCAGAGACCCAGTACTTC. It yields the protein CASSLAGAETQYF.

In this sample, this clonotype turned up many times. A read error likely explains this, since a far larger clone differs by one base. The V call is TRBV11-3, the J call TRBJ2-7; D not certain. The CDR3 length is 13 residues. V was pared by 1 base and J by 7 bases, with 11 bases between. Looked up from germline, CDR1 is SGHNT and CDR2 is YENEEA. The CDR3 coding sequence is TGTGCCAGCAGCTTAGCAAACCCGTTGGAGCAGTACTTC. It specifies CASSLANPLEQYF.

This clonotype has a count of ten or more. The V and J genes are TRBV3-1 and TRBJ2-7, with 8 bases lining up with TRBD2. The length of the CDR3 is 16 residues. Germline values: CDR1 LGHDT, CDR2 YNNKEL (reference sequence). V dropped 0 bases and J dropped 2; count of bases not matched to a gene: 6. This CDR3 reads CASSQDSSGVAYEQYF. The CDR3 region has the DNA TGTGCCAGCAGCCAAGATAGTAGCGGGGTTGCCTACGAGCAGTACTTC.

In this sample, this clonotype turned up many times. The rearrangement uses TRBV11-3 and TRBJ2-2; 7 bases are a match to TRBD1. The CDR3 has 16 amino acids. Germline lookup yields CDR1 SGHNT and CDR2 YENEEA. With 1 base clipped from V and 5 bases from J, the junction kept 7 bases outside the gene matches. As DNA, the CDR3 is TGTGCCAGCAGCTTAGTTGTGACAGGGAGAACCGGGGAGCTGTTTTTT. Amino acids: CASSLVVTGRTGELFF.

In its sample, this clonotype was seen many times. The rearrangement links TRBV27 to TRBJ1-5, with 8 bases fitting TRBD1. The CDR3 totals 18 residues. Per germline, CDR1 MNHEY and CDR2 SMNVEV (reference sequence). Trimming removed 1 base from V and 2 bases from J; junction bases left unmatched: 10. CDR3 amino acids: CASSLFKDRVKGNQPQHF. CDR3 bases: TGTGCCAGCAGTTTATTTAAGGACAGGGTCAAGGGCAATCAGCCCCAGCATTTT.

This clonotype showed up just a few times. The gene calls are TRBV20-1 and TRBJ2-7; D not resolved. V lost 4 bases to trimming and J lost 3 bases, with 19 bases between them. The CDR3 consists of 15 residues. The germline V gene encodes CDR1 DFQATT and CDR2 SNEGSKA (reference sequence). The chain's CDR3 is CSATPGWFRLYEQYF. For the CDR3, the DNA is TGCAGTGCTACCCCGGGTTGGTTCAGACTCTACGAGCAGTACTTC.

The chain's CDR3 is CASSFRTSGRTGELFF. CDR3 DNA sequence: TGTGCCAGCAGTTTCCGGACTAGCGGGAGGACCGGGGAGCTGTTTTTT. The chain employs TRBV6-2 or TRBV6-3 and TRBJ2-2; 14 nucleotides line up with TRBD2. The V gene end was trimmed by 4 bases and the J gene end by 5 bases; junction bases not matched to a gene: 3. CDR3 length: 16 residues. Germline lookup yields CDR1 MNHEY and CDR2 SVGEGT.

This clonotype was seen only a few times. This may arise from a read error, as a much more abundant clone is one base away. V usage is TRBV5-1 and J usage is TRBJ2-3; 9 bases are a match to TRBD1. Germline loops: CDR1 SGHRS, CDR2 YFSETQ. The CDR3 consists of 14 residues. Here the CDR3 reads CASSLTGGTDSQYF. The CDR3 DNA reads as TGCGCCAGCAGCTTAACAGGGGGCACAGATTCGCAGTATTTT.

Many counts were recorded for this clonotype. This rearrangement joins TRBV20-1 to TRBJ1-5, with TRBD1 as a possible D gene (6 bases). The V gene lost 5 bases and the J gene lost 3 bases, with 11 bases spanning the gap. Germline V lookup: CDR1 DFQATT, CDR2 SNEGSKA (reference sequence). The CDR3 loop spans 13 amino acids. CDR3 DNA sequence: TGCAGTGCTTTGGACAGCCCCAATCAGCCCCAGCATTTT. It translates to CSALDSPNQPQHF.

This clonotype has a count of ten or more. The CDR3 region has the DNA TGTGCCAGCAGCACGGGACTCCTAAGAGGCACCGGGGAGCTGTTTTTT. This gives the protein CASSTGLLRGTGELFF. This chain links TRBV27 with TRBJ2-2; possible D gene TRBD2, 6 bases. CDR3 size: 16 residues. The V end was cut by 6 bases, the J end by 4 bases, with 18 bases between. The germline V gene encodes CDR1 MNHEY and CDR2 SMNVEV (reference sequence).

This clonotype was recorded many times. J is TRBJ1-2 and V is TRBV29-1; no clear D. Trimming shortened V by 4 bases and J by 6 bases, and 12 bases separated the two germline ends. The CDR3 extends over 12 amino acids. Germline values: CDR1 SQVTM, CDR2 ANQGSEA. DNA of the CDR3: TGCAGCGTTGTTTATGGGATTAATGGCTACACCTTC. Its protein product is CSVVYGINGYTF.

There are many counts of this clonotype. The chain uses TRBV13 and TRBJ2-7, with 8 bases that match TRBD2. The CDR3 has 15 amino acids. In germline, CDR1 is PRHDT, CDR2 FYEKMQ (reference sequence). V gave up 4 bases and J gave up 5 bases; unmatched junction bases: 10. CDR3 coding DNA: TGTGCCAGCAGCTGGCTCAGCGGGAGCATTGACGAGCAGTACTTC. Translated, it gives CASSWLSGSIDEQYF.

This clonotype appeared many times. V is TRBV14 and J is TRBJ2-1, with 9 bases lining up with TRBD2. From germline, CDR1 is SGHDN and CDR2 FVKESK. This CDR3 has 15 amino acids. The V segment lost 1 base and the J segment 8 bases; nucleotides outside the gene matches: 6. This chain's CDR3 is CASSQVAGGPDEQFF. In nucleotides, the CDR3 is TGTGCCAGCAGCCAAGTGGCGGGAGGGCCCGATGAGCAGTTCTTC.

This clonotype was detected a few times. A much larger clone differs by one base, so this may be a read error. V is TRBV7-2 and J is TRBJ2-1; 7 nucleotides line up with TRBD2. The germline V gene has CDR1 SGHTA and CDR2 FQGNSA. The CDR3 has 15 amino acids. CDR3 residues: CASSSSAGVFNGQFF. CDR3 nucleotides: TGTGCCAGCAGCTCCTCGGCGGGAGTGTTCAATGGGCAGTTCTTC.

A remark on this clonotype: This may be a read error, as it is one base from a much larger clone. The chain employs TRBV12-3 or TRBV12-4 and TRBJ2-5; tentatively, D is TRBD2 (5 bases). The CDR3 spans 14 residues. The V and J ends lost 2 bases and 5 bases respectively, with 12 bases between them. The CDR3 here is CASSLSSSHETQYF. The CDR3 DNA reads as TGTGCCAGCAGTTTATCATCTAGCCATGAGACCCAGTACTTC.

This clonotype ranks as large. CDR3 bases: TGTGCCAGCAGCGGGACGGCTTGGAGCAATCAGCCCCAGCATTTT. Amino acid sequence: CASSGTAWSNQPQHF. This chain links TRBV6-2 or TRBV6-3 with TRBJ1-5, with D perhaps TRBD1 (5 bases). CDR1 MNHEY and CDR2 SVGEGT come from the germline V gene. The CDR3 runs to 15 residues. The V end was cut by 6 bases, the J end by 1 base, with 13 bases between.